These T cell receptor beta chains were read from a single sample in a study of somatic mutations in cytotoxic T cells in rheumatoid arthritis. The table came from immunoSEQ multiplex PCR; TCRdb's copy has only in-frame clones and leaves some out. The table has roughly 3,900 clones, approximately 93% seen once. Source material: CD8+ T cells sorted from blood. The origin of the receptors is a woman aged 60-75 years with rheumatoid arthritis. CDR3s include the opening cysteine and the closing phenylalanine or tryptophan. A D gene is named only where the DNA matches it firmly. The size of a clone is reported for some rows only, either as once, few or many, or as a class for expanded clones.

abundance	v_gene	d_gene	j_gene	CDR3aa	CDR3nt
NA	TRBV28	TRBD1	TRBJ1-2	CASSQVTGLGYGYTF	TGTGCCAGCAGTCAGGTGACAGGGTTGGGCTATGGCTACACCTTC
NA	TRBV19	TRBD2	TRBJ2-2	CASRGRGVMNTGELFF	TGTGCCAGTAGAGGGCGGGGGGTCATGAACACCGGGGAGCTGTTTTTT
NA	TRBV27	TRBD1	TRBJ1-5	CASSLTGAGQPQHF	TGTGCCAGCAGTTTAACAGGGGCAGGTCAGCCCCAGCATTTT
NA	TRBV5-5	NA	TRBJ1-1	CASQVSGGTEAFF	TGTGCCAGCCAAGTAAGCGGGGGCACTGAAGCTTTCTTT
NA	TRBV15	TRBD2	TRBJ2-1	CATSIAGGGEQFF	TGTGCCACCAGCATTGCGGGGGGCGGTGAGCAGTTCTTC
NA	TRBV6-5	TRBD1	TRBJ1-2	CASSYLGPTGDYTF	TGTGCCAGCAGTTATTTGGGCCCAACAGGGGACTACACCTTC
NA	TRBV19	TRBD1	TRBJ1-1	CASSGGQGLRAEAFF	TGTGCCAGTAGTGGAGGACAGGGGCTGAGGGCTGAAGCTTTCTTT
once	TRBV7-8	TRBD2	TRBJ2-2	CASSFYHPIEREKIGELFF	TGTGCCAGCAGCTTCTACCACCCAATTGAGCGGGAGAAGATCGGGGAGCTGTTTTTT
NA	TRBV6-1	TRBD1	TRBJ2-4	CASSLDRDKNIQYF	TGTGCCAGCAGTCTGGACAGGGACAAAAACATTCAGTACTTC
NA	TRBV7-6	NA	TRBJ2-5	CASSLWGRDQETQYF	TGTGCCAGCAGCTTATGGGGGCGAGACCAAGAGACCCAGTACTTC
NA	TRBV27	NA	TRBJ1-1	CASSYGGTEAFF	TGTGCCAGCAGTTACGGGGGCACTGAAGCTTTCTTT
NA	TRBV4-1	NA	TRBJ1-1	CASSQGATREAFF	TGCGCCAGCAGCCAAGGGGCTACTCGTGAAGCTTTCTTT
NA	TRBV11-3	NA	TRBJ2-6	CASSPRLTGPSSGANVLTF	TGTGCCAGCAGCCCCCGCCTAACAGGGCCCAGCTCTGGGGCCAACGTCCTGACTTTC
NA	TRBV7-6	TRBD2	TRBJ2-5	CASSLVVGGEETQYF	TGTGCCAGCAGCTTAGTCGTCGGGGGGGAAGAGACCCAGTACTTC
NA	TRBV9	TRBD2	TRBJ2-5	CASSVGAGGPETQYF	TGTGCCAGCAGCGTAGGAGCGGGAGGGCCTGAGACCCAGTACTTC
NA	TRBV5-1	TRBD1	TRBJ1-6	CASSLAPGQGYFNSPLHF	TGCGCCAGCAGCTTGGCCCCGGGACAGGGATACTTTAATTCCCCCCTCCACTTT
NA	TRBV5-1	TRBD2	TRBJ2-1	CASSPWTSGGEPYNEQFF	TGCGCCAGCAGCCCATGGACTAGCGGGGGTGAGCCTTACAATGAGCAGTTCTTC
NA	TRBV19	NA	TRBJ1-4	CASSLSGPETTNEKLFF	TGTGCCAGTAGCTTAAGCGGGCCGGAGACAACTAATGAAAAACTGTTTTTT
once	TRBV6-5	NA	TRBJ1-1	CASSYALGDAFF	TGTGCCAGCAGTTACGCCCTGGGCGACGCTTTCTTT
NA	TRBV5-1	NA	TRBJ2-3	CASSHGTDTQYF	TGCGCCAGCAGCCATGGCACAGATACGCAGTATTTT
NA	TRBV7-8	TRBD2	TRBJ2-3	CASSFQRGSTDTQYF	TGTGCCAGCAGCTTCCAGCGGGGGAGCACAGATACGCAGTATTTT
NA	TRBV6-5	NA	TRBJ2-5	CASSSLGEGVQETQYF	TGTGCCAGCAGTTCCCTTGGGGAGGGGGTCCAAGAGACCCAGTACTTC
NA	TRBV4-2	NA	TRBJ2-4	CASSQDVESDLAKNIQYF	TGTGCCAGCAGCCAAGATGTTGAGAGCGATCTAGCCAAAAACATTCAGTACTTC
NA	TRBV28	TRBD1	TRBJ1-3	CASSLGPAGGRSGNTIYF	TGTGCCAGCAGTCTGGGTCCGGCAGGGGGCCGCTCTGGAAACACCATATATTTT
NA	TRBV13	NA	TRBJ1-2	CASSLGADYGYTF	TGTGCCAGCAGCTTAGGGGCCGACTATGGCTACACCTTC
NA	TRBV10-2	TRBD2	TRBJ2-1	CASSETSGRATEQFF	TGCGCCAGCAGTGAGACTAGCGGGAGGGCAACTGAGCAGTTCTTC
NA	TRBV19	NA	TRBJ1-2	CATRGAGYGYTF	TGTGCCACCCGGGGAGCGGGCTATGGCTACACCTTC
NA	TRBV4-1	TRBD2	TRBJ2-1	CASSPGGGGGSYNEQFF	TGCGCCAGCAGCCCTGGTGGCGGGGGGGGGTCCTACAATGAGCAGTTCTTC
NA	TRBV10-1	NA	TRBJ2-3	CASSELPSGTDTQYF	TGCGCCAGCAGTGAGCTTCCCTCGGGGACAGATACGCAGTATTTT
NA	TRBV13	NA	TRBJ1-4	CASRLGGGATNEKLFF	TGTGCCAGCAGGTTGGGAGGGGGTGCAACTAATGAAAAACTGTTTTTT
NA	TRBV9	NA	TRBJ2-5	CASSVGAGQETQYF	TGTGCCAGCAGCGTAGGGGCAGGCCAAGAGACCCAGTACTTC
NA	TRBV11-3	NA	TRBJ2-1	CASSTDSPEQFF	TGTGCCAGCAGCACTGACAGCCCTGAGCAGTTCTTC
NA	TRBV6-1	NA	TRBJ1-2	CASSRDMNYGYTF	TGTGCCAGCAGTCGGGACATGAACTATGGCTACACCTTC